The subject of this entry is one T cell receptor (beta chain). Its antigen remains undetermined. No base quality information exists; no much larger clone differs at one position. This entry is derived from a study of shared clonotypes between healthy human individuals (dated by TCRdb to about 2020). About the investigation overall: Three men and two women, aged 18 to 49 years, made up the cohort. To estimate repertoire size and how much clonotypes are shared between individuals, the study performed deep sequencing of blood TCR repertoires from 4 to 6 healthy adults. To increase sequencing depth and limit assay-specific biases, different laboratories used diverse techniques to prepare libraries and sequence TCR repertoires. For each donor, three plates each were used for CD4 naive and CD4 memory, two plates were used for CD8 naive, and one plate was used for CD8 memory. Each donor's leukapheresis produced roughly between roughly 0.85 and 9.5 billion PBMCs.

Using the deep immunoSEQ assay, TCR CDR3 regions were amplified from genomic DNA by multiplex PCR. Extracted genomic DNA from each cell subset was distributed evenly across all wells of several immunoSEQ 96-well plates, and each plate was treated as a replicate. For sorted subsets, around 200 ng genomic DNA, equal to tens of thousands of T cell genomes, was loaded into each replicate PCR. The purified libraries were quantified using a Qubit 3.0 fluorometer, sized with a Bioanalyzer 2100, and then quantified again using the KAPA Library Quantification kit. A separate single-read 150-cycle Illumina NextSeq 550 flow cell was used to sequence each immunoSEQ 96-well plate. Turning to the authors' computational methods: Because the immunoSEQ output included only junctional sequences and no quality scores, the filtering could not be the same as the filtering used for full-length reads. To assign V/J genes and CDR3, sequences were annotated using PyIR, a Python wrapper for IgBLAST v1.9, with IMGT germline references. Reads were filtered out if the reads had weak V/J assignments (E-value above 1e-6), no CDR3, stop codons, out-of-frame junctions, or ambiguous translated residues. A V3J clonotype was defined by an identical inferred V gene, J gene, and CDR3 amino acid sequence. Percentage overlap between repertoires was computed as shared unique clonotypes divided by the size of the smaller repertoire. Three approaches were used to assess repertoire richness: RTK rarefaction, the Chao1 estimator, and Recon v2.1 estimates of unobserved clonotypes. Generation probabilities were computed with OLGA for all TCRbeta clonotypes obtained by the gDNA method from a handful of donors. TCRdb took this table from immuneACCESS and kept in-frame rearrangements with V and J called. Such tables lack part of the clones; where checked against another copy, unresolved V genes explain under half of the gap, and the rest is unexplained. V and J calls and clone size are as listed in that table; D and trimming were resolved from the DNA. The table for this sample lists roughly 2,000,000 clones; about 95% of them were counted only once. The top ten clonotypes cover 0.95% to 1.5% of the sample.

CD8 naive samples were CD45RO-negative cells positively selected for CCR7, giving a CD45RA+CCR7+ population that excluded TemRA cells. Healthy HIV-negative adults with no recently reported acute infections or vaccinations were included as donors. All donors were Caucasian adults living in Nashville, Tennessee, USA. Blood was collected by leukapheresis, and PBMCs were isolated by Ficoll-Histopaque density gradient centrifugation and then cryopreserved in liquid nitrogen vapor phase. Purity and quantity of every magnetically sorted T cell population were checked by analytical flow cytometry. Genomic DNA was isolated from each sorted fraction and quantified by UV absorbance on a Nanodrop 2000c. The investigation overall reported the following: Naive subsets generally had larger estimated clonotype richness than memory subsets did. Across four donors, roughly 5% of naive CD4, around 3.5% of naive CD8, about 2.3% of memory CD4, and roughly 0.41% of memory CD8 clonotypes were shared. Incomplete sequencing was indicated by rarefaction of sorted-subset datasets, despite the large sequencing depth. Only blood was sampled, and tissue TCR repertoires likely differ from those in blood. The small number of donors limited the genetic and exposure-history diversity represented. Compared with non-shared clonotypes, the clonotypes found in all four sorted-subset donors had higher generation probabilities. Based on pairwise subsampling, the degree of clonotype sharing among donors was expected to be affected by sequencing depth.

Trimming leaves V shorter by 3 bases and J shorter by 6 bases, with the junction holding 10 bases beyond the gene matches. CDR1 SGDLS and CDR2 YYNGEE are derived from the germline V gene. Reading from cysteine to phenylalanine, the CDR3 counts 16 amino acids. Only the CDR3 region is kept as DNA, spanning 48 bases read in frame from base 1. This sequence was found in a man between 18 and 29 years old in good health. The chain couples TRBV9 to TRBJ2-1; 9 bases in the junction line up with TRBD1. Sequenced sample: naive CD8+ T cells sorted from blood. In light of the paper, this sample's cell subset or site label describes: CD45RA+CCR7+. In nucleotides, the sequence is TGTGCCAGCAGCGCGTTCCGGGACAGGGATTTCAATGAGCAGTTCTTC. The encoded protein is CASSAFRDRDFNEQFF.